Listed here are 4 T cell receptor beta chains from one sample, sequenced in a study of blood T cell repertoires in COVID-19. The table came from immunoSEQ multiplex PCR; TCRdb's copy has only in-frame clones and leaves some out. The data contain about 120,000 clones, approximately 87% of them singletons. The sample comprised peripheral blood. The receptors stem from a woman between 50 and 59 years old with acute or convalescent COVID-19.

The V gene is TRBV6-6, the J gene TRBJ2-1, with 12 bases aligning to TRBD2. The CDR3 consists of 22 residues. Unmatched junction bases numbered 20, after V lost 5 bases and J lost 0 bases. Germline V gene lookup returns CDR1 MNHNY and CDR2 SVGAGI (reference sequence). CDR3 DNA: TGTGCCAGCAGTCGCCAGACTAGCGGGAGTTATTCTAGATCAAGCTCCTACAATGAGCAGTTCTTC. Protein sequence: CASSRQTSGSYSRSSSYNEQFF.

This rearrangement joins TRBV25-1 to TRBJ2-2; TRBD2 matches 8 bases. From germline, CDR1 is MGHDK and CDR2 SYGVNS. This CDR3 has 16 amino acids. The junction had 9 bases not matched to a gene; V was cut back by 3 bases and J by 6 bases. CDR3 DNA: TGTGCCAGCAGTGACCGGGTAGCGGGGAGAGCCGGGGAGCTGTTTTTT. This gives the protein CASSDRVAGRAGELFF.

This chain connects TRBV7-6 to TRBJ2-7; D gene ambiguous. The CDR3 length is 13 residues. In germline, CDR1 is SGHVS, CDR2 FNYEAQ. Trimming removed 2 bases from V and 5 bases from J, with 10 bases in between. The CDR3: CASSLSQAHEQYF. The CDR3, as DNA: TGTGCCAGCAGCTTAAGCCAGGCACACGAGCAGTACTTC.

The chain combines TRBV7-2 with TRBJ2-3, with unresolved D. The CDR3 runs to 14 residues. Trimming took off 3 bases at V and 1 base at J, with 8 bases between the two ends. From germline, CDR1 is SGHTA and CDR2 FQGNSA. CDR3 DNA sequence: TGTGCCAGCAGCTTGGCGGCGCGCACAGATACGCAGTATTTT. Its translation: CASSLAARTDTQYF.